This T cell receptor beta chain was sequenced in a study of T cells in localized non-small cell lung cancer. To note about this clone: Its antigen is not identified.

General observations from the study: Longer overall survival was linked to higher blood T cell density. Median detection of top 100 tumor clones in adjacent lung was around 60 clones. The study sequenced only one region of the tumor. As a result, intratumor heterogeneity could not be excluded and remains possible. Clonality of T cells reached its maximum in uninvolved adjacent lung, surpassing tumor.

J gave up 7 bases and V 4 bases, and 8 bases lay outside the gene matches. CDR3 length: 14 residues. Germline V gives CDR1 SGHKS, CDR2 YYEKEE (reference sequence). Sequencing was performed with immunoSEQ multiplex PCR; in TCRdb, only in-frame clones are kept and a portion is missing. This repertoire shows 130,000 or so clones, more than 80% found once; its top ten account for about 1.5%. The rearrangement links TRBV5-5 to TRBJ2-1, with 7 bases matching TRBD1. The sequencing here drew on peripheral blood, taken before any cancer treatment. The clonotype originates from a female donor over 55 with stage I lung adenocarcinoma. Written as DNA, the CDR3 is TGTGCCAGCAGCCGCCCGGGACAGCTAAATGAGCAGTTCTTC. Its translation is CASSRPGQLNEQFF. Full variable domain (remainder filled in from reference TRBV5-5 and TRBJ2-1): DAGVTQSPTHLIKTRGQQVTLRCSPISGHKSVSWYQQVLGQGPQFIFQYYEKEERGRGNFPDRFSARQFPNYSSELNVNALLLGDSALYLCASSRPGQLNEQFFGPGTRLTVL.